Below, 21 T cell receptor beta chains from the same sample are listed, as sequenced in a study of cytotoxic CD8 clonotypes in ibrutinib-treated CLL. Profiled with immunoSEQ multiplex PCR; TCRdb holds only in-frame clones, not every one. Seen here are some 290,000 clones, 70% to 80% observed once, and the top ten hold more than 6%. The sequencing used PBMCs, collected before ibrutinib treatment. The receptors come from a human donor with chronic lymphocytic leukemia.

The rearrangement links TRBV5-4 to TRBJ2-5, with TRBD2 matching 10 bases. After removal of 1 base from V and 2 bases from J, the junction contained 5 bases not matched to a gene. CDR1 and CDR2 from the germline V gene are SGHNT and YYREEE (reference sequence). The CDR3 runs to 16 residues. Here the CDR3 reads CASSLFGLAAQETQYF. CDR3 in DNA: TGTGCCAGCAGCTTGTTCGGACTAGCGGCACAAGAGACCCAGTACTTC.

The chain combines TRBV30 with TRBJ2-1; 10 nucleotides align to TRBD2. This CDR3 has 14 amino acids. With 5 bases clipped from V and 7 bases from J, the junction kept 8 bases outside the gene matches. CDR1 and CDR2 (germline): GTSNPN, SVGIG (reference sequence). CDR3 region: CAWWASGSPNEQFF. Written as DNA, the CDR3 is TGTGCCTGGTGGGCTAGCGGGAGTCCAAATGAGCAGTTCTTC.

The chain is built from TRBV19 and TRBJ1-2; D gene ambiguous. The V gene lost 5 bases and the J gene lost 7 bases, with 11 bases spanning the gap. Looked up from germline, CDR1 is LNHDA and CDR2 is SQIVND (reference sequence). CDR3 length equals 12 residues. The CDR3 spells CASSFRRGGYTF. CDR3 bases: TGTGCCAGTAGTTTTCGTCGGGGTGGCTACACCTTC.

The chain combines TRBV5-6 with TRBJ2-7, with TRBD1 matching over 8 bases. From germline, CDR1 is SGHDT and CDR2 YYEEEE. The ends lost 3 bases at V and 3 bases at J; junction bases unmatched: 5. This CDR3 contains 14 residues. CDR3 in DNA: TGTGCCAGCAGCTCTGAGGACAGGGACTACGAGCAGTACTTC. Protein sequence: CASSSEDRDYEQYF.

The V gene is TRBV29-1, the J gene TRBJ2-1; 12 bases line up with TRBD2. Germline CDR1 SQVTM, CDR2 ANQGSEA. With 6 bases clipped from V and 7 bases from J, the junction kept 7 bases outside the gene matches. This CDR3 comprises 14 residues. The CDR3 loop is CSVQTTSGGNEQFF. The CDR3 DNA reads TGCAGCGTCCAAACGACTAGCGGGGGTAATGAGCAGTTCTTC.

This rearrangement joins TRBV5-7 to TRBJ2-1; D is possibly TRBD2 (5 bases). TRBV5-7 is placed among ORFs of uncertain function. This CDR3 region has 15 residues. The V and J ends lost 5 bases and 6 bases respectively, with 18 bases between them. The CDR3: CASRSFRKEANEQFF. The CDR3 DNA sequence: TGTGCCAGCAGGTCTTTCCGCAAGGAGGCCAATGAGCAGTTCTTC.

V and J are TRBV18 and TRBJ1-2; 12 bases agree with TRBD1. J lost 8 bases, V lost 7 bases, and 8 bases had no gene match. In germline, CDR1 is KGHSH, CDR2 LQKENI. The CDR3 spans 14 residues. The CDR3 DNA is TGTGCCAGCTATCCGGGACAGGGGGCGAAGGGCTACACCTTC. Translation: CASYPGQGAKGYTF.

This chain joins TRBV28 and TRBJ2-1; 9 bases are shared with TRBD2. V was pared by 1 base and J by 5 bases, with 9 bases of the junction left unmatched. The CDR3 is 17 amino acids. Germline assignment: CDR1 MDHEN and CDR2 SYDVKM. The CDR3 sequence is CASSLLGREGIHNEQFF. Written as DNA, the CDR3 is TGTGCCAGCAGTTTATTGGGGCGGGAGGGAATCCACAATGAGCAGTTCTTC.

CDR3 nucleotides: TGTGCCAGCAGTTTAAGAGGGTATGCCGGGGAGCTGTTTTTT. It yields the protein CASSLRGYAGELFF. The chain employs TRBV27 and TRBJ2-2; D is perhaps TRBD2 (5 bases). The germline gives CDR1 MNHEY, CDR2 SMNVEV (reference sequence). The CDR3 extends over 14 amino acids. V was cut by 2 bases and J by 6 bases, with 10 bases left in between.

This sequence joins TRBV5-1 and TRBJ1-1, with D possibly being TRBD1 (6 bases). The CDR3 covers 14 residues. Germline values: CDR1 SGHRS, CDR2 YFSETQ. Between the trimmed V and J ends, which lost 2 bases and 6 bases, there was a span of 14 bases. The CDR3 DNA reads as TGCGCCAGCAGCTTTTCACCAGGGGAAGCTGAAGCTTTCTTT. Translation: CASSFSPGEAEAFF.

This clone was found once. This sequence joins TRBV30 and TRBJ2-3; D is unclear. This CDR3 has 14 residues. Germline assignment: CDR1 GTSNPN and CDR2 SVGIG (reference sequence). The germline V and J ends were trimmed by 2 bases and 5 bases, with 14 bases remaining between them. This CDR3 is CAWSKVNNRDTQYF. For the CDR3, the DNA is TGTGCCTGGAGTAAGGTTAATAATAGAGATACGCAGTATTTT. The whole variable domain, remainder taken from reference TRBV30 and TRBJ2-3, is SQTIHQWPATLVQPVGSPLSLECTVEGTSNPNLYWYRQAAGRGLQLLFYSVGIGQISSEVPQNLSASRPQDRQFILSSKKLLLSDSGFYLCAWSKVNNRDTQYFGPGTRLTVL.

The chain has TRBV15 and TRBJ2-3, with D perhaps TRBD2 (5 bases). Germline CDR1 LNHNV, CDR2 YYDKDF (reference sequence). The CDR3 is 14 residues long. V was cut by 0 bases and J by 3 bases, with 7 bases left in between. The DNA for the CDR3 is TGTGCCACCAGCAGAGAGAGGGAGACAGATACGCAGTATTTT. Translation gives CATSRERETDTQYF.

The rearrangement uses TRBV19 and TRBJ2-1; D unresolved. CDR1 is LNHDA and CDR2 is SQIVND in the germline V gene (reference sequence). The CDR3 is 12 residues long. Trimming left V 10 bases short and J 5 bases short, with 12 bases between. The CDR3 sequence is CAIPRRDNEQFF. As DNA, the CDR3 is TGTGCCATCCCCCGAAGGGACAATGAGCAGTTCTTC.

The chain carries TRBV6-4 and TRBJ2-2; no clear D. This CDR3 contains 13 residues. V was shortened by 6 bases and J by 6 bases, with 11 bases between the two germline ends. Germline V gene data show CDR1 as MRHNA and CDR2 as SNTAGT. The CDR3 loop reads CASSAASAGELFF. The CDR3 nucleotides read TGTGCCAGCAGCGCAGCTAGTGCCGGGGAGCTGTTTTTT.

CDR3 amino acids: CASSRILAGLYEQYF. CDR3 nucleotides: TGTGCCAGCAGCAGAATACTAGCGGGACTCTACGAGCAGTACTTC. The V and J genes are TRBV9 and TRBJ2-7; 10 nucleotides line up with TRBD2. This CDR3 has 15 residues. The V gene's germline CDR1 is SGDLS and CDR2 YYNGEE. The junction had 7 bases not matched to a gene; V was cut back by 4 bases and J by 3 bases.

This chain joins TRBV7-9 and TRBJ2-3; D is perhaps TRBD2 (6 bases). The germline V gene has CDR1 SEHNR and CDR2 FQNEAQ (reference sequence). V was trimmed by 5 bases and J by 3 bases, leaving 18 bases between them. CDR3 length: 16 amino acids. The CDR3 reads CASSHWIAGTTDTQYF. The CDR3, as DNA: TGTGCCAGCAGCCACTGGATTGCGGGGACGACAGATACGCAGTATTTT.

V usage is TRBV4-2 and J usage is TRBJ1-2; D is possibly TRBD1 (6 bases). In germline, CDR1 is LGHNA, CDR2 YNFKEQ. The V and J ends lost 5 bases and 3 bases respectively, with 16 bases between them. The CDR3 is made up of 15 amino acids. CDR3 coding DNA: TGTGCCAGCAGCGAGACGGGACAAGGGGACTATGGCTACACCTTC. This translates into CASSETGQGDYGYTF.

J is TRBJ2-7 and V is TRBV5-1; D tentatively reads TRBD1 or TRBD2 (5 bases each). Trimming left V 2 bases short and J 3 bases short, with 12 bases between. The germline gives CDR1 SGHRS, CDR2 YFSETQ. The CDR3 is made up of 14 amino acids. CDR3 coding DNA: TGCGCCAGCAGCTTATCCGGGACGAACTACGAGCAGTACTTC. Encoded protein: CASSLSGTNYEQYF.

J is TRBJ2-1 and V is TRBV4-1; 9 nucleotides line up with TRBD1. The CDR3 sequence is 14 residues long. CDR1 is MGHRA, CDR2 YSYEKL, per germline. V shed 4 bases and J 7 bases; nucleotides not matched to a gene: 5. The DNA for the CDR3 is TGCGCCAGCAGCCCGACAGGGGGTGAAAATGAGCAGTTCTTC. It translates to CASSPTGGENEQFF.

The chain has TRBV7-3 and TRBJ2-1; 7 bases map to TRBD2. This CDR3 is 17 amino acids long. Per the germline V gene, CDR1 is SGHTA and CDR2 is FQGTGA. The V and J ends lost 5 bases and 0 bases, in that order; junction bases with no gene match: 10. In DNA, the CDR3 is TGTGCCAGCAGCCCCAGCCCAGCGGGGAGCTCCTACAATGAGCAGTTCTTC. Translating it yields CASSPSPAGSSYNEQFF.

The chain is built from TRBV9 and TRBJ1-2; weak D call: TRBD1 (5 bases). V was pared by 3 bases and J by 4 bases, with 10 bases between. The CDR3 covers 13 residues. The germline CDR1 and CDR2 sequences are SGDLS and YYNGEE. CDR3 DNA: TGTGCCAGCAGCGATCAGGGCTCCTATGGCTACACCTTC. Its translation: CASSDQGSYGYTF. Using reference TRBV9 and TRBJ1-2 for the parts outside the CDR3, the full variable domain is DSGVTQTPKHLITATGQRVTLRCSPRSGDLSVYWYQQSLDQGLQFLIQYYNGEERAKGNILERFSAQQFPDLHSELNLSSLELGDSALYFCASSDQGSYGYTFGSGTRLTVV.